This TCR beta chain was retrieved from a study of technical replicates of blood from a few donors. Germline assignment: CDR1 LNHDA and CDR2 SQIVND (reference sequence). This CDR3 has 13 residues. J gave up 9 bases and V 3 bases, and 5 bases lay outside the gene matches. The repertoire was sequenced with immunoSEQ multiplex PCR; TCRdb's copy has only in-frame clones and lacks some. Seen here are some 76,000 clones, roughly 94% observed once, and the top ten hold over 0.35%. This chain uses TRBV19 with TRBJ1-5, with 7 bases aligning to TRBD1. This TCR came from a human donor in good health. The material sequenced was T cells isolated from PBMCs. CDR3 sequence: CASSMGDSRPQHF. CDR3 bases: TGTGCCAGTAGTATGGGGGACAGCAGGCCCCAGCATTTT.